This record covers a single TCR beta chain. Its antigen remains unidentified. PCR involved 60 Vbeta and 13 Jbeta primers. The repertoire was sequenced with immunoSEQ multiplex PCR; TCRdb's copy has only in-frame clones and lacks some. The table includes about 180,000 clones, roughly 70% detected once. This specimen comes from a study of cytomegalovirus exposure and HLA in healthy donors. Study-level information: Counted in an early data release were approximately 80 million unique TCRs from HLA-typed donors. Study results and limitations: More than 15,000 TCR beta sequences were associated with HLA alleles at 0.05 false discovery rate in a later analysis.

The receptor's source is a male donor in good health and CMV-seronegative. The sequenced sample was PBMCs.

The CDR3 loop is CASSSGPSSGNTIYF. Here the CDR3 DNA reads TGTGCCAGTAGTTCCGGTCCGAGCTCTGGAAACACCATATATTTT. The J gene is TRBJ1-3, the V gene TRBV19; no definite D call. CDR1 LNHDA and CDR2 SQIVND come from the germline V gene (reference sequence). V was pared by 5 bases and J by 0 bases, with 11 bases between. The CDR3 totals 15 residues.